Detailed here is one T cell receptor (beta chain). The CDR3 runs 15 residues. Germline lookup yields CDR1 SNHLY and CDR2 FYNNEI. V shed 5 bases and J 1 base; nucleotides not matched to a gene: 6. The entry originates in a study of blood T cell repertoires in COVID-19. Whole-study context: PBMCs, B-cell-depleted T cells, or T cells provided the cDNA or gDNA that made up the material.

The method was immunoSEQ multiplex PCR; TCRdb's version includes in-frame clones alone and lacks a portion of them. There are around 250,000 clones in the sample; around 87% occur only once, and 1.6% lies in the top ten. Participants were aged about 18 to 100 years from roughly 25 US areas. Participants were placed into cohorts based on the clinical history they reported. What the recovered Cohort 3 donors had was two negative PCRs, clearance, or symptom resolution. The rearrangement joins TRBV2 to TRBJ2-3; 7 bases align to TRBD2. The sequence came from a woman between 45 and 60 years old who had recovered from COVID-19. Sequenced sample: PBMCs or T cells enriched from blood (not recorded which). CDR3 nucleotides: TGTGCCAGCAGTCCTTCTAGCGGTGGCACAGATACGCAGTATTTT. Translation: CASSPSSGGTDTQYF.